This T cell receptor (beta chain) was obtained from a study of blood T cells in healthy people across ages. Trimming removed 2 bases from V and 2 bases from J, with 6 bases in between. The CDR3 sequence is 13 residues long. Germline V gene data show CDR1 as MNHNS and CDR2 as SASEGT. A J-beta primer mix and a sample-barcoded 5' primer were used in a second PCR of about 7 to 12 cycles. A template-switch adaptor containing 12 random nucleotides labeled each cDNA molecule. Using its own MiXCR run on the 5' RACE reads, TCRdb lists one record per CDR3 protein. Here the sample spans fewer than 1.5 million distinct CDR3 sequences, 40% to 50% being singletons. This clonotype was seen a few times. Each donor was a healthy Caucasian individual from Russia, aged roughly 6 to 90. Each sample gave at least 7 million isolated PBMCs.

The TCR was taken from a woman aged 18-29 years in good health. This chain joins TRBV6-1 and TRBJ2-5; no firm D call. The sequencing sample was made of blood. The CDR3 DNA reads TGTGCCAGCAGTGAATGGCGGCAAGAGACCCAGTACTTC. This codes for CASSEWRQETQYF.